Below, one T cell receptor beta chain is given with its context. The source of the sample is a study of blood T cell repertoires in COVID-19. In the study overall: The United States, Italy and Spain provided the acute and convalescent COVID-19 samples. PBMCs, B-cell-depleted T cells, or T cells provided the cDNA or gDNA that made up the material.

The CDR3 extends over 15 amino acids. Germline V CDR1 and CDR2: ENHRY, SYGVKD. The V and J ends lost 4 bases and 4 bases respectively, with 13 bases between them. Measured with immunoSEQ multiplex PCR; TCRdb has only the in-frame clones, and not every one. The sample holds fewer than 300,000 clones, approximately 91% seen once. The source of this sequence is a woman aged 40 to 50 with acute COVID-19. The V and J genes are TRBV10-3 and TRBJ2-2, with D tentatively TRBD1 (5 bases). The sequencing input was PBMCs or T cells enriched from blood (not recorded which). The DNA for the CDR3 is TGTGCCATCAGTGGGTCCGACAGCTTCACCGGGGAGCTGTTTTTT. As protein: CAISGSDSFTGELFF.